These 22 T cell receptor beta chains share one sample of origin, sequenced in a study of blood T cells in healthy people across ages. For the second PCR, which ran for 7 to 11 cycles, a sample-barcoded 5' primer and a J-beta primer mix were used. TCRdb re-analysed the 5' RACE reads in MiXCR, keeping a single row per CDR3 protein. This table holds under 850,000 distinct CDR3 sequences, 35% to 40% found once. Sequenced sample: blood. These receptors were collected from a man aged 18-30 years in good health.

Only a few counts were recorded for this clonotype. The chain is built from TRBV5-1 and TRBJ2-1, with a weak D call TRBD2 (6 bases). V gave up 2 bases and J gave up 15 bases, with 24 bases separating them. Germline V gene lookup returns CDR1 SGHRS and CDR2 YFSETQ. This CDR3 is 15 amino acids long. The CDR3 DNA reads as TGCGCCAGCAGCTTAATCCTATTTAACCGGGACTTCCCGTTCTTC. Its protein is CASSLILFNRDFPFF.

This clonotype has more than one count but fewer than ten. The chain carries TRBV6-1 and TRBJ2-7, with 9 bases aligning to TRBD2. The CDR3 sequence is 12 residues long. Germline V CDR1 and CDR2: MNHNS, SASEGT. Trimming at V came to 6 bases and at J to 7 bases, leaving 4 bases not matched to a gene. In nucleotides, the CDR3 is TGTGCCAGCAGCGGACTAGCGATTGAGCAGTACTTC. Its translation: CASSGLAIEQYF.

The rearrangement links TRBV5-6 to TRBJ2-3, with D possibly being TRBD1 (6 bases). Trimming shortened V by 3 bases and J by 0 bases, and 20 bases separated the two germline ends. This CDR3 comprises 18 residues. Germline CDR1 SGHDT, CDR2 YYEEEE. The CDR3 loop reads CASSYRTAVHSSTDTQYF. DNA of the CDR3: TGTGCCAGCAGCTACCGGACAGCCGTTCATTCTAGCACAGATACGCAGTATTTT.

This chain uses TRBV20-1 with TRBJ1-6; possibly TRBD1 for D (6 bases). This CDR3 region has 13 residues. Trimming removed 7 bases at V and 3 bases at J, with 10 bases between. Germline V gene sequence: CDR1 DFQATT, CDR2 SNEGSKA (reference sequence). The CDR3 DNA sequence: TGCAGTGTGGACAGAAACTATAATTCACCCCTCCACTTT. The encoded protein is CSVDRNYNSPLHF.

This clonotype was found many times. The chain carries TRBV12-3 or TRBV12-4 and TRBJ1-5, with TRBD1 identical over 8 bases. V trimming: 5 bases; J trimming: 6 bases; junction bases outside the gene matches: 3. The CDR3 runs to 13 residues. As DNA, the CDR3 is TGTGCCAGCAGTCCTACAGGGGGTCAGCCCCAGCATTTT. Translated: CASSPTGGQPQHF.

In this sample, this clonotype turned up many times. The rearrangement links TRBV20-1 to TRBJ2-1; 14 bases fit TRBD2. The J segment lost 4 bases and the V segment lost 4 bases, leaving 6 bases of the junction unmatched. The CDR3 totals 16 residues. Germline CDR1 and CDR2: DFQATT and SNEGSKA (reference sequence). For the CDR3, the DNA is TGCAGTGCTACAGGACTAGCGGGGGGCCAATACAATGAGCAGTTCTTC. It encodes CSATGLAGGQYNEQFF.

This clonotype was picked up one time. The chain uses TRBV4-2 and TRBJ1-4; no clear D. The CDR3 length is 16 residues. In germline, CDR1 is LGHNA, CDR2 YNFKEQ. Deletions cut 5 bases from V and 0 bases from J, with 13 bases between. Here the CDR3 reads CASSDGPETTNEKLFF. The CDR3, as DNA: TGTGCCAGCAGCGACGGACCGGAAACAACTAATGAAAAACTGTTTTTT.

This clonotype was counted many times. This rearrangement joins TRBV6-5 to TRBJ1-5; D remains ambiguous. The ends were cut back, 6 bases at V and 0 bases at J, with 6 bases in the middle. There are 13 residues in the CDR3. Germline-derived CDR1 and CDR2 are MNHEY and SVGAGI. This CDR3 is CASSRTSNQPQHF. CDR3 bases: TGTGCCAGCAGCCGGACTAGCAATCAGCCCCAGCATTTT.

The CDR3 DNA reads TGTGCCAGCAGTGAGGGTTATCTAGCGGGGGAGGGAAGTCCGTCATCCTACGAGCAGTACTTC. This gives the protein CASSEGYLAGEGSPSSYEQYF. The chain recombines TRBV6-1 with TRBJ2-7; 10 bases align to TRBD2. Per the germline V gene, CDR1 is MNHNS and CDR2 is SASEGT. V dropped 3 bases and J dropped 1; count of bases not matched to a gene: 21. The CDR3 extends over 21 amino acids.

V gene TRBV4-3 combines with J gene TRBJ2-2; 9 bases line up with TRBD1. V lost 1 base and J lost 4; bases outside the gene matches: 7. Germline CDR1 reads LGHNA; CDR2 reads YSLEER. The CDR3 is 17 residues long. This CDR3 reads CASSQVGTGSLTGELFF. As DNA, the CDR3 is TGCGCCAGCAGCCAAGTGGGGACAGGGTCGCTCACCGGGGAGCTGTTTTTT.

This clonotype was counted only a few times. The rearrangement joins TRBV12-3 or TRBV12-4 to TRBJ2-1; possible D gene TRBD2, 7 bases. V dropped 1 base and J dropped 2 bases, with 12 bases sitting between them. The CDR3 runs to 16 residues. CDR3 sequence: CASSLDAGAAYNEQFF. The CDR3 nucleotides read TGTGCCAGCAGTTTAGATGCGGGGGCCGCCTACAATGAGCAGTTCTTC.

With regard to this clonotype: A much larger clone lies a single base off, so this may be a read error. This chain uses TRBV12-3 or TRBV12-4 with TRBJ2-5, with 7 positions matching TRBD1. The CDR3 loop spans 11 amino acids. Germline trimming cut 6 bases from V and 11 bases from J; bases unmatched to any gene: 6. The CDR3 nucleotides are TGTGCCAGCAGCCGAGGACAGGAGCAGTACTTC. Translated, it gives CASSRGQEQYF.

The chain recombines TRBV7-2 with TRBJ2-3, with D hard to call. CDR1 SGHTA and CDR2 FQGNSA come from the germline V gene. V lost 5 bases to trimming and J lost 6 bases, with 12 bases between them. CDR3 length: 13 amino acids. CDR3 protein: CASSQPWWDTQYF. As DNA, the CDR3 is TGTGCCAGCAGCCAGCCGTGGTGGGATACGCAGTATTTT.

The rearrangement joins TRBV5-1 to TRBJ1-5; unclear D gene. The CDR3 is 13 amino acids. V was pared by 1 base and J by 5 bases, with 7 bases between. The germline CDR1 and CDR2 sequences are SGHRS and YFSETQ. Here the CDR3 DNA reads TGCGCCAGCAGCTTGATGCCCGATCAGCCCCAGCATTTT. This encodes CASSLMPDQPQHF.

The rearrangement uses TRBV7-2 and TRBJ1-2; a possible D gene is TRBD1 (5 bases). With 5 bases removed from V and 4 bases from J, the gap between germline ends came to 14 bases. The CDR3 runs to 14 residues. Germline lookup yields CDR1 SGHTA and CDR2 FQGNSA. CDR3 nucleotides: TGTGCCAGCAGCGGACAAGACGGCCCCTATGGCTACACCTTC. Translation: CASSGQDGPYGYTF.

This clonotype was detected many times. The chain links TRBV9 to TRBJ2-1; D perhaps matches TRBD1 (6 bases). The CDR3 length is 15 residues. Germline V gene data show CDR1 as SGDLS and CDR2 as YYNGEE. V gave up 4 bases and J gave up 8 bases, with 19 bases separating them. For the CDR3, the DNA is TGTGCCAGCAGCCCCCGCAGCGACAGGATCCATGAGCAGTTCTTC. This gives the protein CASSPRSDRIHEQFF.

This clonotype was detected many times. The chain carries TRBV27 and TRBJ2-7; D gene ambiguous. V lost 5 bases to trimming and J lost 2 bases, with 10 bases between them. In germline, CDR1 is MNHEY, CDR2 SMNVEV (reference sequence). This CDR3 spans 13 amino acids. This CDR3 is CASSVVGPYEQYF. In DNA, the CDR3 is TGTGCCAGCAGTGTGGTCGGACCCTACGAGCAGTACTTC.

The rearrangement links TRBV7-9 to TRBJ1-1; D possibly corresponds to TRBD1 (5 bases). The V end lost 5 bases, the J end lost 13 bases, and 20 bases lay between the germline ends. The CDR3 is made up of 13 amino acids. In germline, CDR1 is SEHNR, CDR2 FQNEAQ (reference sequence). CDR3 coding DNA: TGTGCCAGCAGCCGCGGGGGGATAAAGGGAGATTTCTTT. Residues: CASSRGGIKGDFF.

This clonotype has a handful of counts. The CDR3 is CASSLSAGGLIHGYTF. The CDR3 DNA follows: TGTGCCAGCAGTTTATCGGCAGGGGGCTTAATTCATGGCTACACCTTC. The chain joins TRBV12-3 or TRBV12-4 to TRBJ1-2; 8 bases are a match to TRBD1. Trimming cost V 2 bases and J 6 bases; bases outside gene matches: 11. This CDR3 comprises 16 residues.

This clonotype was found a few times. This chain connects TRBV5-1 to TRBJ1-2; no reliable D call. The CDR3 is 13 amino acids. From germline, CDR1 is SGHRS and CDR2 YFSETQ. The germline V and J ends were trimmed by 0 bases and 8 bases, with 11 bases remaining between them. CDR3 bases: TGCGCCAGCAGCTTGGGGACTCTTCTGGGCTACACCTTC. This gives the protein CASSLGTLLGYTF.

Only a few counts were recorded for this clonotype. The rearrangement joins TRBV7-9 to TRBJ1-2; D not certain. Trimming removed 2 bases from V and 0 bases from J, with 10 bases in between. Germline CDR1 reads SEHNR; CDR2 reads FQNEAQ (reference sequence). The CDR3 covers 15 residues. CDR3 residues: CASSLRAGANYGYTF. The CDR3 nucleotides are TGTGCCAGCAGCTTAAGGGCCGGAGCTAACTATGGCTACACCTTC.

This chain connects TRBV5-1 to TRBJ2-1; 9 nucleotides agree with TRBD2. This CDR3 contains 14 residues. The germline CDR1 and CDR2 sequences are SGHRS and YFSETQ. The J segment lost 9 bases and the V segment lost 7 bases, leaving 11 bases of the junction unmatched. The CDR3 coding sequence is TGCGCCAGCGCGGCACTGGCGGGGGGGAGTGAGCAGTTCTTC. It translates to CASAALAGGSEQFF.